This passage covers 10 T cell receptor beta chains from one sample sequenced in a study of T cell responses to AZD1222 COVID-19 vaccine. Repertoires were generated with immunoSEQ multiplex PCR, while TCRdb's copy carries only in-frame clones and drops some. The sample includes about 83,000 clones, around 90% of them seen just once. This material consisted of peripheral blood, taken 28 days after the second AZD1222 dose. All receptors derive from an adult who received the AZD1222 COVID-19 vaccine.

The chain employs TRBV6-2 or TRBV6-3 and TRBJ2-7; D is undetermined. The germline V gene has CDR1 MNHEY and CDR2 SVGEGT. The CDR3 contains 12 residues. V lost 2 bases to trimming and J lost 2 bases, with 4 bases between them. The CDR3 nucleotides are TGTGCCAGCAGTTACAGAGCCTACGAGCAGTACTTC. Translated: CASSYRAYEQYF.

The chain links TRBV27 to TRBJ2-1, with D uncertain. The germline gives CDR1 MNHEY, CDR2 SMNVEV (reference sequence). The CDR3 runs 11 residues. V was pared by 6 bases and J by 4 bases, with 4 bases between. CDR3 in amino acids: CASRNYNEQFF. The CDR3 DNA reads TGTGCCAGCAGGAATTACAATGAGCAGTTCTTC.

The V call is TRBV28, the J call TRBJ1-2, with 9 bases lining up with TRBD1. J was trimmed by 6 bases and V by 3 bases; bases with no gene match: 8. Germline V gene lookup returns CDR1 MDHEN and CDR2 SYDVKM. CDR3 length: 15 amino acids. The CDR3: CASSFNRDREHGYTF. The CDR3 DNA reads TGTGCCAGCAGTTTTAATAGGGACAGGGAACATGGCTACACCTTC.

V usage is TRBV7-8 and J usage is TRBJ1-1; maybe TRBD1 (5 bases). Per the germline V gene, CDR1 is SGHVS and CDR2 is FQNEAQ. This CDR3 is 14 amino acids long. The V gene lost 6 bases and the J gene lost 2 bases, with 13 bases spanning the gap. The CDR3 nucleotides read TGTGCCAGCAGGAACCGGGACGGAAACACTGAAGCTTTCTTT. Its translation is CASRNRDGNTEAFF. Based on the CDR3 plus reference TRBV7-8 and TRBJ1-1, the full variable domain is GAGVSQSPRYKVAKRGQDVALRCDPISGHVSLFWYQQALGQGPEFLTYFQNEAQLDKSGLPSDRFFAERPEGSVSTLKIQRTQQEDSAVYLCASRNRDGNTEAFFGQGTRLTVV.

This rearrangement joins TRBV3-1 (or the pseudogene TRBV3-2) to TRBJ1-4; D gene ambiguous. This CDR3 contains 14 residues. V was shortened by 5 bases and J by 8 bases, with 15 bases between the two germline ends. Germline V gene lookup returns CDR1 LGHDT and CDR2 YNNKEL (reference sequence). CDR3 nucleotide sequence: TGTGCCAGCAGCGGGCTGTCCCGAGTAGAAAAACTGTTTTTT. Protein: CASSGLSRVEKLFF.

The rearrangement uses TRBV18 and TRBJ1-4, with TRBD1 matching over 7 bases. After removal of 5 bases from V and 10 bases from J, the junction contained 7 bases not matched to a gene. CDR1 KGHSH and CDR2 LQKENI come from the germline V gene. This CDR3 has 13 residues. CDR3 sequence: CASSRQGGGKLFF. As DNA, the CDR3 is TGTGCCAGCTCAAGACAGGGCGGAGGAAAACTGTTTTTT.

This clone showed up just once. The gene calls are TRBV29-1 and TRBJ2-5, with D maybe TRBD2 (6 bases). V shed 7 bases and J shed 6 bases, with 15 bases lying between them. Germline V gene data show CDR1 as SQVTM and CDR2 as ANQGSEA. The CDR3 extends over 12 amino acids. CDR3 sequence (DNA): TGCAGCGGAATGGCGGAGGGAAAGACCCAGTACTTC. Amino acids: CSGMAEGKTQYF.

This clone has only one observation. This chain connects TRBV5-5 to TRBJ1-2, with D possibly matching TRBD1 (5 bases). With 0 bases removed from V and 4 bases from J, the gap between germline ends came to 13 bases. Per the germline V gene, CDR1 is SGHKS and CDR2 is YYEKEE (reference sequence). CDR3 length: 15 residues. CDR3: CASSLAIPGGYGYTF. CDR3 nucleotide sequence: TGTGCCAGCAGCTTGGCCATCCCGGGGGGCTATGGCTACACCTTC.

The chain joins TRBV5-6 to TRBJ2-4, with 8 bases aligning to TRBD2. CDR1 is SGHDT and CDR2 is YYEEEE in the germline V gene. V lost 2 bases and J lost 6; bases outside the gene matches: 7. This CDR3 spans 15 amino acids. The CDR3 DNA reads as TGTGCCAGCAGCTTTTGGCGGGGGGCTGTAAACATTCAGTACTTC. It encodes CASSFWRGAVNIQYF.

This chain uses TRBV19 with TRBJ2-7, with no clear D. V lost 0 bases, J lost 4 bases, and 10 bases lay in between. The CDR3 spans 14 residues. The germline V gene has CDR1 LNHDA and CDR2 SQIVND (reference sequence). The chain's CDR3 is CASSIDLSRYEQYF. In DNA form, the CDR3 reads TGTGCCAGTAGTATAGATCTATCCCGGTACGAGCAGTACTTC.